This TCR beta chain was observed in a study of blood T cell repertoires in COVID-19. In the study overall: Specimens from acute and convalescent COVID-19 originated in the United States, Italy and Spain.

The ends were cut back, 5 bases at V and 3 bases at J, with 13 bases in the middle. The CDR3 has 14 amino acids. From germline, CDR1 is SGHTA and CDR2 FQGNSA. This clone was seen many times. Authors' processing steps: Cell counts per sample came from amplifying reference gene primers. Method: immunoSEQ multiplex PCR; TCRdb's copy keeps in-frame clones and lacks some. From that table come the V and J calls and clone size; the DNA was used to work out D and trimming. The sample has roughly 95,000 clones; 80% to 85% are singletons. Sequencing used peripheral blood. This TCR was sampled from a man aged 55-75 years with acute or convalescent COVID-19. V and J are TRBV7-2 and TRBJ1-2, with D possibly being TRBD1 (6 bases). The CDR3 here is CASSLPGQHYGYTF. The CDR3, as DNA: TGTGCCAGCAGCCTCCCTGGACAGCACTATGGCTACACCTTC.